The 5 T cell receptor beta chains in this list originate from one sample, sequenced in a study of control samples from healthy donors and cancer patients. Sequencing was performed with immunoSEQ multiplex PCR; in TCRdb, only in-frame clones are kept and a portion is missing. The table lists around 81,000 clones, approximately 95% of them singletons. Sequenced input: blood. Receptors originate from a woman in her 30s in good health.

This clone was observed a few times. This chain links TRBV30 with TRBJ1-3; TRBD1 matches 8 bases. Germline CDR1 GTSNPN, CDR2 SVGIG (reference sequence). The ends lost 5 bases at V and 8 bases at J; junction bases unmatched: 8. The CDR3 has 13 residues. CDR3 coding DNA: TGTGCCTGGGAGGACAGGGAGGGATACACCATATATTTT. Translated: CAWEDREGYTIYF.

This clone was counted a single time. V and J are TRBV5-5 and TRBJ1-2; 7 nucleotides align to TRBD1. Germline V lookup: CDR1 SGHKS, CDR2 YYEKEE (reference sequence). This CDR3 contains 13 residues. The ends lost 2 bases at V and 5 bases at J; junction bases unmatched: 3. The CDR3 coding sequence is TGTGCCAGCAGCTTAACAGGGGAATATGGCTACACCTTC. As protein: CASSLTGEYGYTF.

As for this clone: With a much larger clone just one base away, this may be a read error. The CDR3 sequence is CANSEGGQGGTEAFF. As DNA, the CDR3 is TGTGCCAACAGTGAAGGAGGCCAGGGAGGGACTGAAGCTTTCTTT. V usage is TRBV6-1 and J usage is TRBJ1-1, with a possible D match to TRBD1 (5 bases). This CDR3 is 15 amino acids long. Germline V gene lookup returns CDR1 MNHNS and CDR2 SASEGT.

The gene calls are TRBV9 and TRBJ2-5; 9 nucleotides match TRBD2. Germline-derived CDR1 and CDR2 are SGDLS and YYNGEE. With 4 bases clipped from V and 3 bases from J, the junction kept 7 bases outside the gene matches. The CDR3 loop spans 15 amino acids. CDR3 coding DNA: TGTGCCAGCAGCCCTTCGGCGGGGGGGGAAGAGACCCAGTACTTC. It yields the protein CASSPSAGGEETQYF.

The chain combines TRBV12-5 with TRBJ2-3; D is uncertain. The germline V gene has CDR1 LGHNT and CDR2 FRNRAP. This CDR3 is 12 amino acids long. The V gene lost 5 bases and the J gene lost 2 bases, with 5 bases spanning the gap. CDR3 sequence (DNA): TGTGCTAGTGGTCCTGACACAGATACGCAGTATTTT. Translating it yields CASGPDTDTQYF.